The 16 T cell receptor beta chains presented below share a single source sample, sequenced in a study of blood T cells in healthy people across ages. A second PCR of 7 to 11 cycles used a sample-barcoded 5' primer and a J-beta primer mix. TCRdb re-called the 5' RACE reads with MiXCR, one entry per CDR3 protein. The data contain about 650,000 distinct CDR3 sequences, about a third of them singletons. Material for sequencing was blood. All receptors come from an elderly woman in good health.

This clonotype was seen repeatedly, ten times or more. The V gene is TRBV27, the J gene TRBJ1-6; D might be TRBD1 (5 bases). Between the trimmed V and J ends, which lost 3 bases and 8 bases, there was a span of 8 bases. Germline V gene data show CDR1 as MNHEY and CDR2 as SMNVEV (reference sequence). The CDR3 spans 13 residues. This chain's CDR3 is CASSLWGDSPLHF. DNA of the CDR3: TGTGCCAGCAGTTTGTGGGGGGATTCACCCCTCCACTTT.

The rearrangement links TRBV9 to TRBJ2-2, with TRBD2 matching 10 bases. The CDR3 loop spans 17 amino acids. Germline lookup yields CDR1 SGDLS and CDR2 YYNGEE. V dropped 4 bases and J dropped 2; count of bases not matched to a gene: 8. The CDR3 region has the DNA TGTGCCAGCAGCCCCCGTAGCGGGGGGACCAACACCGGGGAGCTGTTTTTT. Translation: CASSPRSGGTNTGELFF.

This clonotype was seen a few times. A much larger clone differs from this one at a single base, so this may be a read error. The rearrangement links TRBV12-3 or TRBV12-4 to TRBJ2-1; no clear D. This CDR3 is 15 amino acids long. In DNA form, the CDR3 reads TGTACCAGCAGTTTGGCATTCCGGAGATACAATGAGCAGTTCTTC. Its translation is CTSSLAFRRYNEQFF.

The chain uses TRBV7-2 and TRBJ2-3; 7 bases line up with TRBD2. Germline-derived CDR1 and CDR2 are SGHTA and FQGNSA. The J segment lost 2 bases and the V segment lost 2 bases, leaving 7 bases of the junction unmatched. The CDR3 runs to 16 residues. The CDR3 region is CASSLYERGFTDTQYF. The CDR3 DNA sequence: TGTGCCAGCAGCTTATACGAGCGGGGATTCACAGATACGCAGTATTTT.

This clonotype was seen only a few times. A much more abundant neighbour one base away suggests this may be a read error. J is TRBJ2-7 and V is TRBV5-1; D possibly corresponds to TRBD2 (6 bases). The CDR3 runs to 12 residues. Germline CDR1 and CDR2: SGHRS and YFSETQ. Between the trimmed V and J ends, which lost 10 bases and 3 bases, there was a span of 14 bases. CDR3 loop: CAWLGRCYEQYF. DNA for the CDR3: TGCGCCTGGCTAGGGAGGTGCTACGAGCAGTACTTC.

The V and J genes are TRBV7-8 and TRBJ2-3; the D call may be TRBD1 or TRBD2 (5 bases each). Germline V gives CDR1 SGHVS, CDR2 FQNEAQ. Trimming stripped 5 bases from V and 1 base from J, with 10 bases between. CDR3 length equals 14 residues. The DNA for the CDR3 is TGTGCCAGCAGCCCCCGGGACCGCACAGATACGCAGTATTTT. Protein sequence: CASSPRDRTDTQYF.

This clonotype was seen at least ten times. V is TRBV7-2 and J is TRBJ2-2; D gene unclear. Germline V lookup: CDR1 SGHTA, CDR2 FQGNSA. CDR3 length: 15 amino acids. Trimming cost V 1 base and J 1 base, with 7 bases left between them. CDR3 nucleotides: TGTGCCAGCAGCTTAGATCCGAAGAACACCGGGGAGCTGTTTTTT. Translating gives CASSLDPKNTGELFF. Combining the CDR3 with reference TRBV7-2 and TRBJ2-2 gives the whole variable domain GAGVSQSPSNKVTEKGKDVELRCDPISGHTALYWYRQSLGQGLEFLIYFQGNSAPDKSGLPSDRFSAERTGGSVSTLTIQRTQQEDSAVYLCASSLDPKNTGELFFGEGSRLTVL.

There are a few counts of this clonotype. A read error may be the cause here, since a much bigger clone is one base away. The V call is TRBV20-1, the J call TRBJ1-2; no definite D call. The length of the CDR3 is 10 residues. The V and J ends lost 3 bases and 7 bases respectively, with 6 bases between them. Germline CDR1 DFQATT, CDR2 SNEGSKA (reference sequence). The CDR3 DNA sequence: TGCAGTGCTAGGCGGATTGGCTACACCTTC. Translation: CSARRIGYTF.

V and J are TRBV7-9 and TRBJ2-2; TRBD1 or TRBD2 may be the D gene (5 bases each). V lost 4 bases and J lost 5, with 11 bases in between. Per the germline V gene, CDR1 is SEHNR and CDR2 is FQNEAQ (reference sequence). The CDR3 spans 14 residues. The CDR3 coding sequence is TGTGCCAGCAGCTGGGGTGAGGGGACCGGGGAGCTGTTTTTT. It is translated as CASSWGEGTGELFF. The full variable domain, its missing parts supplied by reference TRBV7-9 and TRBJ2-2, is DTGVSQNPRHKITKRGQNVTFRCDPISEHNRLYWYRQTLGQGPEFLTYFQNEAQLEKSRLLSDRFSAERPKGSFSTLEIQRTEQGDSAMYLCASSWGEGTGELFFGEGSRLTVL.

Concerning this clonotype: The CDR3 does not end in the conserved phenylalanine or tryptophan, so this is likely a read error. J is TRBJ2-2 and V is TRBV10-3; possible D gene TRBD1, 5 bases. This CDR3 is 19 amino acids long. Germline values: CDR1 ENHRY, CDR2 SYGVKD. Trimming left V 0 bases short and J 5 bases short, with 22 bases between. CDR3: CAISESTVPSVGVTGELFV. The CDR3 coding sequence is TGTGCCATCAGTGAGTCGACGGTGCCCTCGGTAGGGGTGACCGGGGAGCTGTTTGTT.

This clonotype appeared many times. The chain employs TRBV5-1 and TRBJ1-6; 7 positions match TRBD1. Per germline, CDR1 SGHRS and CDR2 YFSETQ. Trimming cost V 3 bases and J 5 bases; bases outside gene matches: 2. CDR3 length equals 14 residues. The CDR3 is CASSYGTDNSPLHF. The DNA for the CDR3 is TGCGCCAGCAGCTACGGGACAGATAATTCACCCCTCCACTTT. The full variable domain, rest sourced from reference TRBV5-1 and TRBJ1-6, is KAGVTQTPRYLIKTRGQQVTLSCSPISGHRSVSWYQQTPGQGLQFLFEYFSETQRNKGNFPGRFSGRQFSNSRSEMNVSTLELGDSALYLCASSYGTDNSPLHFGNGTRLTVT.

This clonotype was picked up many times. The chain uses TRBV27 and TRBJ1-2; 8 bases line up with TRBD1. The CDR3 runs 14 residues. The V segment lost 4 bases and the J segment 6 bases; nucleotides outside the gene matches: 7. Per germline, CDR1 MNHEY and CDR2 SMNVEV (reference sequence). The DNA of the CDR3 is TGTGCCAGCAGTTCGCTTCCAGGGGGCAATGGCTACACCTTC. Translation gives CASSSLPGGNGYTF.

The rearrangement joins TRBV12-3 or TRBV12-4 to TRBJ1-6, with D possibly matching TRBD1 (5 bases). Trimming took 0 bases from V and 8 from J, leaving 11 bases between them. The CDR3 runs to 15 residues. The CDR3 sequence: CASSLAAGMHSPLHF. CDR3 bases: TGTGCCAGCAGTTTAGCAGCAGGGATGCATTCACCCCTCCACTTT.

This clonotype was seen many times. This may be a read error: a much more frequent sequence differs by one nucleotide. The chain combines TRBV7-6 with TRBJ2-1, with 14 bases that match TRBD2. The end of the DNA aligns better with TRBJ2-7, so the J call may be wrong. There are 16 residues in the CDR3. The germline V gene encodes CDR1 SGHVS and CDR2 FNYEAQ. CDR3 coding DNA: TGTGCCAGCAGCTCGGGGACTAGCGGGGGCTACAATGAGCAGTACTTC. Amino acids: CASSSGTSGGYNEQYF.

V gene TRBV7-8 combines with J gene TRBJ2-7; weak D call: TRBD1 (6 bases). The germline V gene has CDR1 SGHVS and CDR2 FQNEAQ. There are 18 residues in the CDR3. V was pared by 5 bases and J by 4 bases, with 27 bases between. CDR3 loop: CASSQERQVHHQGYEQYF. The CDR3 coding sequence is TGTGCCAGCAGCCAAGAGCGACAGGTTCATCACCAAGGGTACGAGCAGTACTTC.

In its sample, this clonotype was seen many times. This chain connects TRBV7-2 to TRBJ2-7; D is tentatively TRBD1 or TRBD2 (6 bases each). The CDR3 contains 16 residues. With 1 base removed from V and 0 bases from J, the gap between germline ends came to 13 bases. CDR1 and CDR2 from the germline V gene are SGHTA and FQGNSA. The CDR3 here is CASSLVGGLPSYEQYF. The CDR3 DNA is TGTGCCAGCAGCTTAGTAGGGGGACTTCCCTCCTACGAGCAGTACTTC. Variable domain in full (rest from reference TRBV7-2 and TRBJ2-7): GAGVSQSPSNKVTEKGKDVELRCDPISGHTALYWYRQSLGQGLEFLIYFQGNSAPDKSGLPSDRFSAERTGGSVSTLTIQRTQQEDSAVYLCASSLVGGLPSYEQYFGPGTRLTVT.